The following is a T cell receptor beta chain sequence with its context. TCRdb fed the RT-PCR reads into MiXCR, producing one record per CDR3 protein. The sample lists about 960,000 distinct CDR3 sequences, about a sixth occurring once. These data come from a study of patients and donors after allogeneic stem cell transplantation. The CDR3 has 11 amino acids. With 2 bases removed from V and 6 bases from J, the gap between germline ends came to 5 bases. Germline V lookup: CDR1 DFQATT, CDR2 SNEGSKA (reference sequence). The sequence was obtained from a human donor who was either an allogeneic HSCT recipient or a stem cell or donor lymphocyte infusion donor (not recorded which). It is not recorded whose cells these are; they may come from a transplant donor. The chain uses TRBV20-1 and TRBJ2-1; D is uncertain. The sequenced sample was blood, either unsorted or a sorted T cell fraction (not recorded which). CDR3 in DNA: TGCAGTGCTAGATTATCCAATGAGCAGTTCTTC. Translated: CSARLSNEQFF.